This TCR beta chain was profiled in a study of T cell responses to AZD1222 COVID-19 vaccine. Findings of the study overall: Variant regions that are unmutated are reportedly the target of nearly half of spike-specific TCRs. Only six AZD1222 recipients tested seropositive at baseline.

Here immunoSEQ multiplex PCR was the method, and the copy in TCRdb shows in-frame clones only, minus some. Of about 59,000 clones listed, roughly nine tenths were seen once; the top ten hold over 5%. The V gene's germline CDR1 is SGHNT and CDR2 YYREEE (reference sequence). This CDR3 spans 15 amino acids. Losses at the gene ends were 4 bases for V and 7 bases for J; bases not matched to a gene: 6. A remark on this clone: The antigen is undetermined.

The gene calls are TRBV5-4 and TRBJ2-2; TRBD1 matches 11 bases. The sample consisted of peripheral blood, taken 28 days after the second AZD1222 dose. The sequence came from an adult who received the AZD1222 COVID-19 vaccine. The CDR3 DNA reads TGTGCCAGCAGCAGCGGGACAGGGGGAAACGGGGAGCTGTTTTTT. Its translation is CASSSGTGGNGELFF.